These 8 T cell receptor beta chains originate from one sample sequenced in a study of technical replicates of blood from a few donors (dated 2017 in TCRdb). The method was the immunoSEQ multiplex PCR assay. TCRdb retrieved this table from immuneACCESS and kept in-frame rearrangements only. Not all clones are present; in checked studies, unresolved V genes account for under half, and no reason is known for the remainder. The sample table records 64,000 or so clones; 86% of these occur just once. The ten largest clones represent about 5.1% of the sample. The material sequenced was PBMCs. The receptor set was obtained from a human donor in good health. Some clones in this sample may be carry-over from other donors' samples.

V gene TRBV7-6 combines with J gene TRBJ2-7, with 8 bases matching TRBD1. Trimming removed 1 base from V and 0 bases from J; junction bases left unmatched: 8. The germline V gene has CDR1 SGHVS and CDR2 FNYEAQ. The CDR3 length is 17 residues. The CDR3 region is CASSLGGQGLISYEQYF. The CDR3 DNA sequence: TGTGCCAGCAGCTTAGGAGGACAGGGACTGATCTCCTACGAGCAGTACTTC.

The chain is built from TRBV7-9 and TRBJ2-7; D gene uncertain. The ends were cut back, 5 bases at V and 1 base at J, with 9 bases in the middle. This CDR3 is 13 amino acids long. Germline V gives CDR1 SEHNR, CDR2 FQNEAQ (reference sequence). CDR3 loop: CASSPLTSYEQYF. The CDR3 coding sequence is TGTGCCAGCAGCCCACTGACTTCCTACGAGCAGTACTTC.

The gene calls are TRBV6-6 and TRBJ2-1, with TRBD1 matching over 8 bases. Germline V gene data show CDR1 as MNHNY and CDR2 as SVGAGI (reference sequence). The CDR3 covers 13 residues. V dropped 2 bases and J dropped 14; count of bases not matched to a gene: 8. CDR3 nucleotide sequence: TGTGCCAGCAGTTACGGACAGGGCCCGTTTAAGTTCTTC. Translated: CASSYGQGPFKFF.

The V gene is TRBV7-6, the J gene TRBJ2-3; TRBD2 is a possible D gene (5 bases). V shed 1 base and J shed 8 bases, with 7 bases lying between them. CDR1 and CDR2 from the germline V gene are SGHVS and FNYEAQ. The CDR3 extends over 12 amino acids. CDR3 DNA: TGTGCCAGCAGCTTAGTAAGCGGTACGCAGTATTTT. Its translation is CASSLVSGTQYF.

The chain employs TRBV10-3 and TRBJ1-5, with D tentatively TRBD1 (6 bases). The V end lost 10 bases, the J end lost 5 bases, and 18 bases lay between the germline ends. Germline values: CDR1 ENHRY, CDR2 SYGVKD. The CDR3 consists of 14 residues. The CDR3 DNA reads as TGTGCCACCGGGGGGGCGGGGGGTGATCAGCCCCAGCATTTT. As protein: CATGGAGGDQPQHF.

The V and J genes are TRBV27 and TRBJ2-2, with 7 bases lining up with TRBD1. The CDR3 is 13 residues long. The V segment lost 0 bases and the J segment 9 bases; nucleotides outside the gene matches: 1. The germline V gene encodes CDR1 MNHEY and CDR2 SMNVEV (reference sequence). CDR3 DNA: TGTGCCAGCAGTTTATCAGGGGGCCGGGAGCTGTTTTTT. This sequence encodes CASSLSGGRELFF.

The rearrangement links TRBV9 to TRBJ1-2, with 9 positions matching TRBD1. Trimming removed 2 bases from V and 0 bases from J; junction bases left unmatched: 8. CDR1 is SGDLS and CDR2 is YYNGEE in the germline V gene. The CDR3 totals 17 residues. CDR3 sequence (DNA): TGTGCCAGCAGCGTTTCTGGGACAGGGCCTTCTAACTATGGCTACACCTTC. Translated, it gives CASSVSGTGPSNYGYTF.

The rearrangement uses TRBV7-9 and TRBJ2-5, with 9 bases that match TRBD2. In germline, CDR1 is SEHNR, CDR2 FQNEAQ (reference sequence). J gave up 5 bases and V 0 bases, and 4 bases lay outside the gene matches. This CDR3 spans 15 amino acids. CDR3 nucleotide sequence: TGTGCCAGCAGCTTAGCAAGCGGGAGGAGGGAGACCCAGTACTTC. It translates to CASSLASGRRETQYF.